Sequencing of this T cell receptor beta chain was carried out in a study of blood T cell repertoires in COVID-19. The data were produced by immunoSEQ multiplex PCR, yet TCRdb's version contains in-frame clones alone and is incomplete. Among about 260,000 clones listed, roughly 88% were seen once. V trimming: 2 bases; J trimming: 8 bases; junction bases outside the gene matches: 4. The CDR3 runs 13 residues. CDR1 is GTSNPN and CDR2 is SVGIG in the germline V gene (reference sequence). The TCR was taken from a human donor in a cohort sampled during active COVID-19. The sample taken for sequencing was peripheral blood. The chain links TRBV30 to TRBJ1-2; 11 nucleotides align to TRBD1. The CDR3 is CAWSLGQGGGYTF. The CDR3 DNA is TGTGCCTGGAGTTTGGGACAGGGGGGAGGCTACACCTTC.